This passage covers 17 T cell receptor beta chains from one sample sequenced in a study of T cell repertoires in cytomegalovirus infection. TCRdb passed the reads through MiXCR, listing each CDR3 protein once. The data hold under 500,000 distinct CDR3 sequences, with about 42% observed a single time. What these receptors recognize is not known. Sequencing was performed on cultured PBMCs, taken from culture after CMV antigen stimulation. Every receptor here comes from a human donor in good health (CMV status not recorded). Some clones in this sample may be carry-over from other donors' samples.

In this sample, this clonotype turned up a few times. The V call is TRBV7-9, the J call TRBJ2-7, with D unresolved. The V gene lost 5 bases and the J gene lost 1 base, with 12 bases spanning the gap. The CDR3 is 14 residues long. CDR1 is SEHNR and CDR2 is FQNEAQ in the germline V gene (reference sequence). The DNA of the CDR3 is TGTGCCAGCAGCCGATCGGCATTTTCCTACGAGCAGTACTTC. It translates to CASSRSAFSYEQYF.

The chain employs TRBV20-1 and TRBJ1-5; maybe TRBD1 (5 bases). Germline loops: CDR1 DFQATT, CDR2 SNEGSKA (reference sequence). Trimming shortened V by 0 bases and J by 0 bases, and 15 bases separated the two germline ends. This CDR3 is 17 amino acids long. This CDR3 reads CSARDSQGPVSNQPQHF. The CDR3 nucleotides are TGCAGTGCTAGAGATTCCCAGGGACCGGTTAGCAATCAGCCCCAGCATTTT.

This rearrangement joins TRBV6-1 to TRBJ2-7, with D maybe TRBD1 (6 bases). This CDR3 comprises 14 residues. In germline, CDR1 is MNHNS, CDR2 SASEGT. V dropped 5 bases and J dropped 0 bases, with 11 bases sitting between them. The DNA for the CDR3 is TGTGCCAGCAGTTACGGGGACACCTCCTACGAGCAGTACTTC. It yields the protein CASSYGDTSYEQYF.

CDR3 nucleotides: TGCGCCAGCAGCTTGGCCGAGCGTCGTGGCAATGAGCAGTTCTTC. Its protein product is CASSLAERRGNEQFF. The rearrangement uses TRBV5-1 and TRBJ2-1; no clear D. The germline V gene has CDR1 SGHRS and CDR2 YFSETQ. The V end was cut by 0 bases, the J end by 6 bases, with 13 bases between. CDR3 length: 15 residues.

This clonotype was seen a few times. The chain links TRBV12-3 or TRBV12-4 to TRBJ1-5; 9 bases match TRBD1. The length of the CDR3 is 15 residues. J lost 7 bases, V lost 5 bases, and 9 bases had no gene match. The CDR3 sequence is CASSAAGTGTQPQHF. The CDR3 DNA is TGTGCCAGCAGTGCGGCCGGGACAGGGACCCAGCCCCAGCATTTT.

V usage is TRBV12-3 or TRBV12-4 and J usage is TRBJ1-5; maybe TRBD1 (6 bases). This CDR3 is 14 amino acids long. V lost 6 bases, J lost 5 bases, and 14 bases lay in between. The CDR3: CASSPRGPDQPQHF. CDR3 DNA: TGTGCCAGCAGCCCTCGGGGGCCGGATCAGCCCCAGCATTTT.

In this sample, this clonotype turned up a few times. V and J are TRBV12-5 and TRBJ2-5; 8 nucleotides match TRBD1. This CDR3 is 15 amino acids long. Per germline, CDR1 LGHNT and CDR2 FRNRAP. V lost 0 bases and J lost 2; bases outside the gene matches: 2. Here the CDR3 reads CASGLVQGGQETQYF. The CDR3 coding sequence is TGTGCTAGTGGTTTGGTACAGGGGGGACAAGAGACCCAGTACTTC.

The chain employs TRBV2 and TRBJ2-7; D remains unclear. The CDR3 loop spans 11 amino acids. Germline loops: CDR1 SNHLY, CDR2 FYNNEI. V lost 4 bases and J 6 bases, leaving 7 bases between the germline ends. CDR3 loop: CASSGVFEQYF. The CDR3, as DNA: TGTGCCAGCAGTGGGGTCTTCGAGCAGTACTTC.

The chain is built from TRBV7-9 and TRBJ2-3; 11 bases map to TRBD2. V dropped 10 bases and J dropped 6; count of bases not matched to a gene: 9. Looked up from germline, CDR1 is SEHNR and CDR2 is FQNEAQ (reference sequence). The CDR3 spans 14 residues. The CDR3: CATYRLAGLDTQYF. DNA of the CDR3: TGTGCCACCTACCGACTAGCGGGGCTGGATACGCAGTATTTT.

This clonotype was observed a few times. The chain couples TRBV7-6 to TRBJ1-5, with D possibly matching TRBD1 (5 bases). Germline V gene data show CDR1 as SGHVS and CDR2 as FNYEAQ. V lost 5 bases and J 0 bases, leaving 20 bases between the germline ends. The CDR3 totals 18 residues. Written as DNA, the CDR3 is TGTGCCAGCAGCCCCTTATCGGGCTTCAGGGATAGCAATCAGCCCCAGCATTTT. Its translation: CASSPLSGFRDSNQPQHF.

This clonotype showed up just a few times. The germline gene is not matched at one end of the junction; a read error may be the cause. The chain combines TRBV4-1 with TRBJ2-3; D is uncertain. Germline assignment: CDR1 MGHRA and CDR2 YSYEKL. This CDR3 spans 13 amino acids. The CDR3 here is CASSQESRSPQYF. In DNA form, the CDR3 reads TGTGCCAGCAGCCAAGAGAGCCGATCCCCGCAGTATTTT.

This clonotype has a handful of counts. The V gene is TRBV7-2, the J gene TRBJ2-4; 7 nucleotides line up with TRBD2. The germline CDR1 and CDR2 sequences are SGHTA and FQGNSA. Losses at the gene ends were 5 bases for V and 8 bases for J; bases not matched to a gene: 9. CDR3 size: 14 residues. The CDR3 bases are TGTGCCAGCAGCCCGGGGCGGGAGATGGACATTCAGTACTTC. The encoded protein is CASSPGREMDIQYF.

On this clonotype: At one boundary the junction diverges from the germline segment, which might be a read error. The chain uses TRBV4-2 and TRBJ1-1, with D uncertain. Germline V gives CDR1 LGHNA, CDR2 YNFKEQ. The CDR3 consists of 15 residues. CDR3 bases: TGTGCCAGCAGCCAATCCGATTCGGGGAACGCTGAAGCTTTCTTT. It is translated as CASSQSDSGNAEAFF.

The CDR3 DNA is TGTGCCAGCAGCATGGGACTAGGAAGGGATGAGCAGTTCTTC. This sequence encodes CASSMGLGRDEQFF. This chain links TRBV7-6 with TRBJ2-1; 8 nucleotides align to TRBD2. J gave up 8 bases and V 5 bases, and 8 bases lay outside the gene matches. The germline gives CDR1 SGHVS, CDR2 FNYEAQ. This CDR3 region has 14 residues.

This clonotype was counted only a few times. The CDR3: CASSTGTTGGYTF. Here the CDR3 DNA reads TGTGCCAGCAGCACCGGGACAACCGGGGGCTACACCTTC. This sequence joins TRBV7-6 and TRBJ1-2, with D possibly matching TRBD1 (6 bases). The length of the CDR3 is 13 residues. Germline CDR1 and CDR2: SGHVS and FNYEAQ. V lost 5 bases, J lost 8 bases, and 15 bases lay in between.

The J gene is TRBJ2-4, the V gene TRBV19; 8 bases are a match to TRBD1. The CDR3 contains 19 residues. The V gene's germline CDR1 is LNHDA and CDR2 SQIVND (reference sequence). Trimming took 4 bases from V and 1 from J; bases not matched to a gene: 15. CDR3 coding DNA: TGTGCCAGTAGTACCTATGGACAGGGCGATCTTATGGCCAAAAACATTCAGTACTTC. Protein sequence: CASSTYGQGDLMAKNIQYF.

This clonotype was picked up a small number of times. The chain links TRBV7-6 to TRBJ1-5; D is undetermined. Trimming left V 2 bases short and J 5 bases short, with 7 bases between. This CDR3 region has 13 residues. Germline V gives CDR1 SGHVS, CDR2 FNYEAQ. The CDR3 DNA reads as TGTGCCAGCAGCTTAAACGTCTATCAGCCCCAGCATTTT. Its translation: CASSLNVYQPQHF.